Each of the 2 T cell receptor beta chains below was sequenced from the same sample in a study of blood T cell repertoires in COVID-19 (dated by TCRdb to the early 2020s). Libraries were prepared through the immunoSEQ multiplex PCR assay. TCRdb carries this immuneACCESS record with in-frame sequences only. Its versions omit some clonotypes, under half of them owing to an unresolved V gene in the studies checked, with the rest unexplained. This sample comprises 65,000 to 80,000 clones, less than 90% of them detected only once. About 15% of the sample belongs to the ten largest clones. The source material was peripheral blood. The receptors here all came from a man older than 75 in a cohort sampled during active COVID-19.

This chain joins TRBV29-1 and TRBJ2-4; TRBD1 or TRBD2 may be the D gene (5 bases each). The V end was cut by 7 bases, the J end by 10 bases, with 17 bases between. The CDR3 sequence is 12 residues long. Germline V gene data show CDR1 as SQVTM and CDR2 as ANQGSEA. The CDR3 coding sequence is TGCAGCGCAGAAGAGGGGCAGGATATTCAGTACTTC. This sequence encodes CSAEEGQDIQYF.

V is TRBV5-4 and J is TRBJ2-3; the match to TRBD2 covers 11 bases. The CDR3 totals 17 residues. Germline V lookup: CDR1 SGHNT, CDR2 YYREEE (reference sequence). V lost 1 base to trimming and J lost 3 bases; unmatched junction nucleotides: 7. The CDR3 loop is CASSLWLAGGGTDTQYF. The CDR3 nucleotides are TGTGCCAGCAGCTTGTGGCTAGCGGGGGGTGGGACAGATACGCAGTATTTT.